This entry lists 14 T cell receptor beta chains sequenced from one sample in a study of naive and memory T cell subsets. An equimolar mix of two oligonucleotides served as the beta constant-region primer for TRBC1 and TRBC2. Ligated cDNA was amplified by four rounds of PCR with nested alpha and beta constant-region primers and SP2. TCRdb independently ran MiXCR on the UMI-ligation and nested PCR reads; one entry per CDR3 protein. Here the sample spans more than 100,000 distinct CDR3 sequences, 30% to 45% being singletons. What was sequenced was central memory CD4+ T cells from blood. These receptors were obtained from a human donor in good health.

The CDR3 loop is CASSPYTRGSGQFF. The CDR3 DNA follows: TGTGCCAGCTCACCATATACTCGGGGCTCAGGCCAGTTCTTC. The gene calls are TRBV18 and TRBJ2-1, with D perhaps TRBD1 or TRBD2 (5 bases each). Deletions cut 2 bases from V and 13 bases from J, with 18 bases between. The CDR3 consists of 14 residues. Germline CDR1 reads KGHSH; CDR2 reads LQKENI.

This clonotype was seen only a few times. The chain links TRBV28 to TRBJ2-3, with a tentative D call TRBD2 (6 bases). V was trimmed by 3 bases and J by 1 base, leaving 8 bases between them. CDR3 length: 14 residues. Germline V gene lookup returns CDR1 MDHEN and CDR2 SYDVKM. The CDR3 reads CASSFSSGTDTQYF. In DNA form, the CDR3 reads TGTGCCAGCAGTTTTTCTAGCGGCACAGATACGCAGTATTTT.

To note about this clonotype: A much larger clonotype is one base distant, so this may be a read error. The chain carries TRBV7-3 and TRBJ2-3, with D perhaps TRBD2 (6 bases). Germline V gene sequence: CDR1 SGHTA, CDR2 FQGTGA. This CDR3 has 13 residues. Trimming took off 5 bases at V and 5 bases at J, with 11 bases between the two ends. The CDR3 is CASSPQGGDTQYF. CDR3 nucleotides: TGTGCCAGCAGCCCGCAGGGAGGAGATACGCAGTATTTT.

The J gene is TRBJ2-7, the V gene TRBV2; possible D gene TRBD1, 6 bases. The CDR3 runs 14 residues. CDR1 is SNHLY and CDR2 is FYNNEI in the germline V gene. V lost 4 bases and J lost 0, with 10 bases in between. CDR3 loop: CASSGGDNSYEQYF. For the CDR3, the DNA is TGTGCCAGCAGTGGAGGGGACAACTCCTACGAGCAGTACTTC.

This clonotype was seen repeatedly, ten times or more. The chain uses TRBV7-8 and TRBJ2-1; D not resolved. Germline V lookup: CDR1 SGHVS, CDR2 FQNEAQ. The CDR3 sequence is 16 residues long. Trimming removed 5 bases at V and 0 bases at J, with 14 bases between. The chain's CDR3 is CASSPVELPSYNEQFF. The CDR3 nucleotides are TGTGCCAGCAGCCCGGTGGAACTCCCCTCCTACAATGAGCAGTTCTTC. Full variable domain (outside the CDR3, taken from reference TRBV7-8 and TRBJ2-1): GAGVSQSPRYKVAKRGQDVALRCDPISGHVSLFWYQQALGQGPEFLTYFQNEAQLDKSGLPSDRFFAERPEGSVSTLKIQRTQQEDSAVYLCASSPVELPSYNEQFFGPGTRLTVL.

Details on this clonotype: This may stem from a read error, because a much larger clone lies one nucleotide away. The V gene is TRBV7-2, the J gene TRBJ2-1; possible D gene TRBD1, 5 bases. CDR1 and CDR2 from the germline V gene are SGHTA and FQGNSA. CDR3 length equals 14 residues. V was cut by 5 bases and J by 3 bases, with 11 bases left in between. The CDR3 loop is CASSPPRDYNEQFF. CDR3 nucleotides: TGTGCCAGCAGCCCACCCAGGGACTACAATGAGCAGTTCTTC.

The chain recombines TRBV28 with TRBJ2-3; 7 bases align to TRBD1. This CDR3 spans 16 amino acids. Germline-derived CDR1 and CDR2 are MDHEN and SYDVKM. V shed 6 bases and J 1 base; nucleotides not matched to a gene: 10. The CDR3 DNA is TGTGCCAGCAGCCTGACAGGGCCTTATCGCACAGATACGCAGTATTTT. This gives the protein CASSLTGPYRTDTQYF. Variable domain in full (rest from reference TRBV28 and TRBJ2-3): DVKVTQSSRYLVKRTGEKVFLECVQDMDHENMFWYRQDPGLGLRLIYFSYDVKMKEKGDIPEGYSVSREKKERFSLILESASTNQTSMYLCASSLTGPYRTDTQYFGPGTRLTVL.

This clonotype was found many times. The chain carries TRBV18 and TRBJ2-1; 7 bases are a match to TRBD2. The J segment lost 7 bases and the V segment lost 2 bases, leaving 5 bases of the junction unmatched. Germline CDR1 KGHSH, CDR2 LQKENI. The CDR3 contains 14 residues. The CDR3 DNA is TGTGCCAGCTCACCAAGCGGGACGTGGAATGAGCAGTTCTTC. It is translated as CASSPSGTWNEQFF.

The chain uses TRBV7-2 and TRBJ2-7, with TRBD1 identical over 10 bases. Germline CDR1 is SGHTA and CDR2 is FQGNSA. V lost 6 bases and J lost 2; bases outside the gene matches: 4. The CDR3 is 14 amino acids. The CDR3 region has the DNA TGTGCCAGCAGTCGGGACAGGGGCACCTACGAGCAGTACTTC. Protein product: CASSRDRGTYEQYF.

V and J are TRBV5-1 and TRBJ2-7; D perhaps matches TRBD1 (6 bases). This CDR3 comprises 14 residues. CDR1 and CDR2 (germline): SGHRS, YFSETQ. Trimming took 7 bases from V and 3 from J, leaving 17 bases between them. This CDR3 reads CASRDTGYFYEQYF. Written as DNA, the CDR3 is TGCGCCAGCCGCGACACAGGGTACTTCTACGAGCAGTACTTC.

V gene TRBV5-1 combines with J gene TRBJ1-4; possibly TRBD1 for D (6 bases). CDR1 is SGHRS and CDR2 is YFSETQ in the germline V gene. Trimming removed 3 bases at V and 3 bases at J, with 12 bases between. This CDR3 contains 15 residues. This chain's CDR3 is CASSSQGLPNEKLFF. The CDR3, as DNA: TGCGCCAGCAGCTCGCAGGGGCTCCCTAATGAAAAACTGTTTTTT.

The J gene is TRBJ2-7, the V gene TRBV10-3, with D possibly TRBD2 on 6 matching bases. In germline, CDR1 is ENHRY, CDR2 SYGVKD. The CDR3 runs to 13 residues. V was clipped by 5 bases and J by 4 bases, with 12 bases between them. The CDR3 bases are TGTGCCATCAGTCTCGGGACTTTATACGAGCAGTACTTC. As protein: CAISLGTLYEQYF.

The CDR3 DNA reads as TGTGCCAGCAGCTTAAGTGGCAGGGGGGAGGAGCAGTACTTC. Encoded protein: CASSLSGRGEEQYF. V and J are TRBV7-2 and TRBJ2-7, with D possibly matching TRBD1 (7 bases). V lost 2 bases and J lost 7, with 15 bases in between. Germline V gene data show CDR1 as SGHTA and CDR2 as FQGNSA. The CDR3 is 14 amino acids.

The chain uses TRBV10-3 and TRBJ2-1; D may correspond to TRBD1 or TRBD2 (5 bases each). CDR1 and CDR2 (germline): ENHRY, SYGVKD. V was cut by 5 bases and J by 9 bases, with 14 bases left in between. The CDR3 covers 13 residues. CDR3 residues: CAISPNPGGEQFF. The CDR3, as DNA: TGTGCCATCAGTCCGAATCCTGGGGGTGAGCAGTTCTTC.